A single sample gave rise to the 18 T cell receptor beta chains below, sequenced in a study of blood T cell repertoires in COVID-19. Clones were read by immunoSEQ multiplex PCR, and TCRdb kept only the in-frame ones, dropping some. The table has some 250,000 clones, around 88% seen once. Sequencing was performed on peripheral blood. The receptors here all came from a man older than 75 with acute or convalescent COVID-19.

The V and J genes are TRBV19 and TRBJ2-2; D possibly corresponds to TRBD2 (5 bases). The V gene's germline CDR1 is LNHDA and CDR2 SQIVND (reference sequence). V lost 2 bases and J 4 bases, leaving 11 bases between the germline ends. This CDR3 region has 15 residues. This CDR3 is CASSISRGRTGELFF. Here the CDR3 DNA reads TGTGCCAGTAGTATAAGCAGAGGGCGCACCGGGGAGCTGTTTTTT.

The rearrangement uses TRBV19 and TRBJ2-1; 12 bases align to TRBD2. The CDR3 consists of 14 residues. V gave up 3 bases and J gave up 10 bases; unmatched junction bases: 4. Germline V gene data show CDR1 as LNHDA and CDR2 as SQIVND (reference sequence). The CDR3 here is CASSMFGLAGEQFF. CDR3 DNA: TGTGCCAGTAGTATGTTTGGACTAGCGGGGGAGCAGTTCTTC.

In this sample, this clone turned up once. V and J are TRBV7-9 and TRBJ2-6; TRBD2 matches at 10 bases. The CDR3 runs 17 residues. Germline V CDR1 and CDR2: SEHNR, FQNEAQ (reference sequence). V shed 2 bases and J 1 base; nucleotides not matched to a gene: 2. CDR3 in DNA: TGTGCCAGCAGCTTAAATAGCGGGAGGTCTGGGGCCAACGTCCTGACTTTC. Amino acid sequence: CASSLNSGRSGANVLTF.

The genes are TRBV5-1 and TRBJ2-6; TRBD1 is a possible D gene (6 bases). Between the trimmed V and J ends, which lost 0 bases and 0 bases, there was a span of 10 bases. This CDR3 spans 17 amino acids. CDR1 and CDR2 from the germline V gene are SGHRS and YFSETQ. The CDR3 DNA is TGCGCCAGCAGCTTGGAGAACAGGGCCTCTGGGGCCAACGTCCTGACTTTC. It codes for CASSLENRASGANVLTF.

This rearrangement joins TRBV5-6 to TRBJ2-1; TRBD2 agrees at 9 bases. The ends lost 5 bases at V and 4 bases at J; junction bases unmatched: 19. CDR1 and CDR2 from the germline V gene are SGHDT and YYEEEE. The CDR3 is 19 amino acids. The CDR3 protein is CASSSSEVAGVLDYNEQFF. The CDR3 DNA reads TGTGCCAGCAGTTCTTCTGAGGTAGCGGGAGTTTTGGATTACAATGAGCAGTTCTTC. Drawing the rest from reference TRBV5-6 and TRBJ2-1, the complete variable domain is DAGVTQSPTHLIKTRGQQVTLRCSPKSGHDTVSWYQQALGQGPQFIFQYYEEEERQRGNFPDRFSGHQFPNYSSELNVNALLLGDSALYLCASSSSEVAGVLDYNEQFFGPGTRLTVL.

The chain recombines TRBV19 with TRBJ2-2; D possibly corresponds to TRBD2 (6 bases). Germline CDR1 reads LNHDA; CDR2 reads SQIVND (reference sequence). Trimming stripped 5 bases from V and 1 base from J, with 17 bases between. This CDR3 spans 17 amino acids. CDR3 sequence: CASSPRGAGKNTGELFF. CDR3 DNA: TGTGCCAGTAGTCCCCGCGGGGCAGGGAAGAACACCGGGGAGCTGTTTTTT.

The chain is built from TRBV13 and TRBJ1-2; 9 bases map to TRBD1. Germline V gene sequence: CDR1 PRHDT, CDR2 FYEKMQ (reference sequence). The CDR3 spans 17 residues. V shed 5 bases and J 3 bases; nucleotides not matched to a gene: 13. CDR3 loop: CASSLQGALYLDYGYTF. In nucleotides, the CDR3 is TGTGCCAGCAGCCTACAGGGGGCCCTCTATCTCGACTATGGCTACACCTTC.

In DNA form, the CDR3 reads TGCGCCAGCAGCTTGTACAGAGCCACAGATACGCAGTATTTT. It yields the protein CASSLYRATDTQYF. The chain uses TRBV5-1 and TRBJ2-3; unclear D gene. The CDR3 spans 14 residues. Trimming shortened V by 1 base and J by 2 bases, and 8 bases separated the two germline ends. Germline CDR1 is SGHRS and CDR2 is YFSETQ.

This clone was seen only a few times. J is TRBJ1-5 and V is TRBV5-1, with 7 bases that match TRBD1. The CDR3 is 15 residues long. Germline CDR1 is SGHRS and CDR2 is YFSETQ. V lost 4 bases and J lost 0; bases outside the gene matches: 4. CDR3 bases: TGCGCCAGCAGCGTCAGGGGGGATAGCAATCAGCCCCAGCATTTT. Translation: CASSVRGDSNQPQHF.

J is TRBJ1-5 and V is TRBV28, with D perhaps TRBD1 (5 bases). V lost 6 bases and J lost 4, with 16 bases in between. Germline CDR1 and CDR2: MDHEN and SYDVKM. The CDR3 length is 15 residues. The CDR3 bases are TGTGCCAGCAGCTCACAGGTAGTTGGTAATCAGCCCCAGCATTTT. Translating gives CASSSQVVGNQPQHF.

As concerns this clone: The same CDR3 is also encoded by other DNA sequences in this sample. The genes are TRBV5-1 and TRBJ1-4, with D possibly TRBD1 on 5 matching bases. The CDR3 loop spans 13 amino acids. V gave up 2 bases and J gave up 7 bases, with 9 bases separating them. Per germline, CDR1 SGHRS and CDR2 YFSETQ. CDR3 in amino acids: CASSLGRGEKLFF. The CDR3 bases are TGCGCCAGCAGCTTAGGAAGGGGTGAAAAACTGTTTTTT.

This chain connects TRBV28 to TRBJ1-2, with D tentatively TRBD1 (6 bases). With 6 bases removed from V and 7 bases from J, the gap between germline ends came to 15 bases. CDR3 length equals 13 residues. Germline lookup yields CDR1 MDHEN and CDR2 SYDVKM. The CDR3 DNA follows: TGTGCCAGCAGATCCCCAACAGGGTCTGGCTACACCTTC. Protein: CASRSPTGSGYTF.

This chain joins TRBV2 and TRBJ2-5, with 8 bases that match TRBD2. Per the germline V gene, CDR1 is SNHLY and CDR2 is FYNNEI. CDR3 size: 14 residues. The J segment lost 5 bases and the V segment lost 9 bases, leaving 11 bases of the junction unmatched. The CDR3 DNA follows: TGTGCCAGTACATTTTCGTCGGGGGGGGAGACCCAGTACTTC. Its protein is CASTFSSGGETQYF.

CDR3 region: CASSFGVETQYF. Written as DNA, the CDR3 is TGTGCCAGCAGCTTCGGGGTAGAGACCCAGTACTTC. V usage is TRBV7-8 and J usage is TRBJ2-5; weak D call: TRBD2 (5 bases). The V gene's germline CDR1 is SGHVS and CDR2 FQNEAQ. The CDR3 loop spans 12 amino acids. V dropped 3 bases and J dropped 4 bases, with 6 bases sitting between them.

V and J are TRBV7-9 and TRBJ2-5, with 8 nucleotides matching TRBD2. With 8 bases clipped from V and 5 bases from J, the junction kept 13 bases outside the gene matches. The germline gives CDR1 SEHNR, CDR2 FQNEAQ (reference sequence). The CDR3 contains 15 residues. This chain's CDR3 is CASLPAGGAGETQYF. DNA of the CDR3: TGTGCCAGCCTCCCGGCGGGGGGTGCGGGGGAGACCCAGTACTTC.

The chain combines TRBV6-5 with TRBJ2-5, with D possibly being TRBD2 (5 bases). The germline V gene has CDR1 MNHEY and CDR2 SVGAGI. The V gene lost 5 bases and the J gene lost 4 bases, with 17 bases spanning the gap. CDR3 length: 15 residues. The CDR3 nucleotides read TGTGCCAGCAGTCCTTTCGGGGTGGTCGGAGAGACCCAGTACTTC. Its translation: CASSPFGVVGETQYF.

The chain combines TRBV5-1 with TRBJ1-6, with D maybe TRBD1 (5 bases). V was cut by 0 bases and J by 5 bases, with 12 bases left in between. From germline, CDR1 is SGHRS and CDR2 YFSETQ. The CDR3 is made up of 16 amino acids. The CDR3 DNA is TGCGCCAGCAGCTTGGGGGCAGGGTTGGATAATTCACCCCTCCACTTT. This gives the protein CASSLGAGLDNSPLHF.

The V call is TRBV5-1, the J call TRBJ2-5; 7 bases match TRBD2. This CDR3 region has 14 residues. After removal of 4 bases from V and 5 bases from J, the junction contained 8 bases not matched to a gene. In germline, CDR1 is SGHRS, CDR2 YFSETQ. CDR3 residues: CASSPTSRPETQYF. The CDR3 coding sequence is TGCGCCAGCAGCCCGACTAGCCGTCCTGAGACCCAGTACTTC.